These T cell receptor beta chains were read from a single sample in a study of T cells after yellow fever vaccination. MiXCR, run by TCRdb on the 5' RACE reads, gives a single entry per CDR3 protein. The sample consists of some 63,000 distinct CDR3 sequences, about 7.8% of them appearing once. The sequencing used CD8+ T cells sorted from PBMCs, collected 15 days after the yellow fever booster vaccination. The receptors were gathered from a man aged 25-45 years who received the YFV17D yellow fever vaccine. Both conserved end residues are part of each CDR3. A D gene is named only where the DNA matches it firmly. A row's size may be missing; if present it is once, few, many or a size class.

v_call	clone_size	j_call	d_call	cdr3_aa	cdr3_nt
TRBV12-3/TRBV12-4	many	TRBJ2-5	.	CASSAGTPQGTQYF	TGTGCCAGCTCCGCGGGGACCCCGCAGGGCACCCAGTACTTC
TRBV9	few	TRBJ2-3	TRBD2	CASSVVGTSGFTDTQYF	TGTGCCAGCAGCGTAGTAGGGACTAGCGGCTTCACAGATACGCAGTATTTT
TRBV20-1	many	TRBJ2-1	.	CSASALAAAYNEQFF	TGCAGTGCTTCCGCGTTAGCGGCGGCCTACAATGAGCAGTTCTTC
TRBV20-1	many	TRBJ2-7	.	CSARLGETEQYF	TGCAGTGCTAGGCTGGGTGAGACGGAGCAGTACTTC
TRBV24-1	many	TRBJ1-5	.	CATSNGQIGQPQHF	TGTGCCACCTCAAATGGACAGATAGGTCAGCCCCAGCATTTT
TRBV7-9	many	TRBJ2-5	.	CASSLELEQETQYF	TGTGCCAGCAGCTTAGAGCTAGAACAAGAGACCCAGTACTTC
TRBV5-6	many	TRBJ2-7	.	CASMLSLRPYEQYF	TGTGCCAGCATGCTGTCTCTTAGGCCCTACGAGCAGTACTTC
TRBV29-1	many	TRBJ1-2	.	CSVVGMTGDGYGYTF	TGCAGCGTTGTGGGAATGACAGGCGACGGCTATGGCTACACCTTC
TRBV7-2	many	TRBJ2-7	TRBD1	CASSEVGQAPIEQYF	TGTGCCAGCAGCGAAGTGGGACAGGCCCCGATCGAGCAGTACTTC
TRBV4-3	many	TRBJ2-3	.	CASSQDPSFPDTQYF	TGCGCCAGCAGCCAAGATCCGTCTTTTCCAGATACGCAGTATTTT
TRBV7-9	many	TRBJ2-1	.	CASSSLSEQFF	TGTGCCAGCAGCTCCCTGTCTGAGCAGTTCTTC
TRBV4-3	many	TRBJ2-5	TRBD1	CASSQIGTEETQYF	TGCGCCAGCAGCCAGATCGGGACAGAGGAGACCCAGTACTTC
TRBV7-8	many	TRBJ2-7	.	CASSLYRASYEQYF	TGTGCCAGCAGCTTATACAGGGCTTCCTACGAGCAGTACTTC
TRBV9	many	TRBJ2-1	.	CASSVQDWNEQFF	TGTGCCAGCAGCGTTCAAGACTGGAATGAGCAGTTCTTC
TRBV5-1	medium-sized	TRBJ2-1	TRBD2	CASSLGTSGYNEQFF	TGTGCCAGCAGCTTAGGGACTAGCGGGTACAATGAGCAGTTCTTC
TRBV27	many	TRBJ1-5	TRBD1	CASSWDRGNQPQHF	TGTGCCAGCAGTTGGGACAGGGGAAATCAGCCCCAGCATTTT
TRBV6-2/TRBV6-3	.	TRBJ2-1	TRBD1	CASSYSERGPDVSEQFF	TGTGCCAGCAGTTACTCGGAGAGGGGGCCTGATGTAAGTGAGCAGTTCTTC
TRBV19	.	TRBJ1-1	TRBD1	CASSRGQGNTEAFF	TGTGCCAGTAGTAGGGGACAGGGGAACACTGAAGCTTTCTTT
TRBV19	few	TRBJ2-1	.	CASSILGPYNEQFF	TGTGCCAGTAGTATTCTAGGTCCCTACAATGAGCAGTTCTTC
TRBV29-1	many	TRBJ2-3	.	CSVEDPTGGSDTQYF	TGCAGCGTTGAAGACCCGACAGGAGGCTCAGATACGCAGTATTTT
TRBV27	many	TRBJ1-2	.	CASSLQGRNYGYTF	TGTGCCAGCAGTTTACAGGGCAGAAACTATGGCTACACCTTC
TRBV7-2	many	TRBJ2-7	.	CASSLVSPDEQYF	TGTGCCAGCAGCTTAGTATCTCCAGACGAGCAGTACTTC
TRBV7-9	many	TRBJ1-4	.	CASSSTGPLTGRFGKLFF	TGTGCCAGCAGCTCAACCGGACCCTTAACAGGGCGTTTTGGAAAACTGTTTTTT
TRBV7-2	many	TRBJ1-1	.	CASSEVSWGTEAFF	TGTGCCAGCAGCGAGGTCAGCTGGGGGACTGAAGCTTTCTTT
TRBV4-3	many	TRBJ2-1	.	CASSQDGASLDEQFF	TGCGCCAGCAGCCAAGATGGGGCCTCCCTCGATGAGCAGTTCTTC
TRBV10-2	many	TRBJ2-7	.	CASRDHEQYF	TGCGCCAGCAGAGATCACGAGCAGTACTTC
TRBV19	.	TRBJ2-1	TRBD2	CASSIDWTSGSFHNEQFF	TGTGCCAGTAGTATAGATTGGACTAGCGGGAGCTTCCACAATGAGCAGTTCTTC
TRBV10-3	many	TRBJ1-2	TRBD1	CAISESTGAAYGYTF	TGTGCCATCAGTGAGTCGACAGGGGCGGCCTATGGCTACACCTTC
TRBV11-2	many	TRBJ2-7	.	CASSSPGEASSYEQYF	TGTGCCAGCAGCTCGCCGGGAGAGGCGAGCTCCTACGAGCAGTACTTC
TRBV20-1	many	TRBJ2-7	.	CSARDMRGESSYEQYF	TGCAGTGCTAGAGATATGAGAGGCGAAAGCTCCTACGAGCAGTACTTC
TRBV30	many	TRBJ2-1	TRBD2	CAWRTSLNEQFF	TGTGCCTGGAGGACTAGCCTTAATGAGCAGTTCTTC
TRBV28	many	TRBJ2-1	.	CASVRMGSYNEQFF	TGTGCCAGCGTCCGCATGGGATCCTACAATGAGCAGTTCTTC
TRBV20-1	.	TRBJ1-3	.	CSAKGVGVNGNTIYF	TGCAGTGCTAAGGGGGTGGGAGTCAATGGAAACACCATATATTTT
TRBV6-5	few	TRBJ1-6	.	CASSSGVSSYNSPLHF	TGTGCCAGCAGTTCAGGGGTGAGCTCCTATAATTCACCCCTCCACTTT
TRBV5-1	many	TRBJ2-1	TRBD2	CASRTAESGSSYNEQFF	TGCGCCAGCAGAACCGCCGAAAGCGGGAGCTCCTACAATGAGCAGTTCTTC
TRBV12-5	many	TRBJ2-1	.	CASGLVQGAEQFF	TGTGCTAGTGGTTTGGTACAAGGGGCGGAGCAGTTCTTC
TRBV27	many	TRBJ2-1	TRBD2	CASSGEGQGRFYNEQFF	TGTGCCAGCAGTGGGGAGGGTCAGGGTCGGTTCTACAATGAGCAGTTCTTC
TRBV29-1	many	TRBJ1-2	.	CSVDGSGYTF	TGCAGCGTTGACGGGAGCGGCTACACCTTC
TRBV6-5	many	TRBJ2-2	.	CASSYVTHTGELFF	TGTGCCAGCAGTTACGTAACCCACACCGGGGAGCTGTTTTTT
TRBV12-3/TRBV12-4	many	TRBJ2-1	.	CASSLVGSGYEQFF	TGTGCCAGCAGTTTAGTCGGGAGTGGATATGAGCAGTTCTTC
TRBV7-6	many	TRBJ2-1	TRBD1	CASSRTGNEQFF	TGTGCCAGCAGCCGGACAGGGAATGAGCAGTTCTTC
TRBV9	many	TRBJ1-1	.	CASSVGSGNTEAFF	TGTGCCAGCAGCGTAGGTAGCGGAAACACTGAAGCTTTCTTT
TRBV19	.	TRBJ2-7	.	CASTSATYEQYF	.
TRBV2	many	TRBJ1-2	.	CASRDGYGYTF	TGTGCCAGCAGGGACGGATATGGCTACACCTTC
TRBV5-4	many	TRBJ2-5	.	CASSWTKGETQYF	TGTGCCAGCAGCTGGACGAAGGGGGAGACCCAGTACTTC
TRBV27	many	TRBJ2-5	.	CASSLKTQYF	TGTGCCAGCAGTTTAAAGACCCAGTACTTC
TRBV4-2	many	TRBJ2-7	TRBD1	CASSRDRPSYEQYF	TGTGCCAGCAGCCGGGACAGGCCTTCCTACGAGCAGTACTTC
TRBV28	many	TRBJ2-1	.	CASSFIQSGEQFF	TGTGCCAGCAGTTTCATCCAATCTGGTGAGCAGTTCTTC
TRBV24-1	.	TRBJ2-5	TRBD1	CATSSSPGQGLVETQYF	TGTGCCACCAGTAGCTCCCCGGGACAGGGGCTAGTGGAGACCCAGTACTTC
TRBV5-1	many	TRBJ2-7	.	CASTEGLHDDEQYF	TGCGCCAGCACCGAGGGACTCCATGATGACGAGCAGTACTTC
TRBV5-1	many	TRBJ2-7	.	CASSLGTFEGPEQYF	TGCGCCAGCAGCTTGGGTACATTTGAGGGGCCCGAGCAGTACTTC
TRBV30	.	TRBJ2-7	.	CAWSVGGPYEQYF	TGTGCCTGGAGTGTAGGTGGCCCCTACGAGCAGTACTTC
TRBV7-8	many	TRBJ2-7	.	CASSELRGAAGEQYF	TGTGCCAGCAGCGAATTGAGAGGGGCGGCTGGCGAGCAGTACTTC